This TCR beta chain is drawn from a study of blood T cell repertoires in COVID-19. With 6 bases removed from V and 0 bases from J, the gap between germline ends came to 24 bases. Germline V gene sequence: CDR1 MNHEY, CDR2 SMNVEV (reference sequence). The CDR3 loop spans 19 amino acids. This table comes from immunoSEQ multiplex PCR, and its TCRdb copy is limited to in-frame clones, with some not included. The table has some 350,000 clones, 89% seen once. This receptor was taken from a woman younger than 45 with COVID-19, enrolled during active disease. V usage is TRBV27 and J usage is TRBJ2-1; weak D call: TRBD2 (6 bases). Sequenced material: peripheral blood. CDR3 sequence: CASRRVGPLAMSSYNEQFF. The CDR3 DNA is TGTGCCAGCAGACGGGTAGGGCCCCTAGCGATGAGCTCCTACAATGAGCAGTTCTTC.